This is a list of T cell receptor beta chains from one sample in a study of Graves' ophthalmopathy and Graves' hyperthyroidism. TCRdb independently ran MiXCR on the multiplex PCR reads; one entry per CDR3 protein. The sample lists about 210,000 distinct CDR3 sequences; 25% to 30% were seen once. The sample comprised peripheral blood. Receptor source: a man aged 50-59 years with Graves' ophthalmopathy. CDR3s include the opening cysteine and the closing phenylalanine or tryptophan. The D gene is left open where the match is weak. The size of a clone is reported for some rows only, either as once, few or many, or as a class for expanded clones.

CDR3nt: TGTGCCAGCAGTTCAGGGGGCCGGGACACTGAAGCTTTCTTT; CDR3aa: CASSSGGRDTEAFF; j_gene: TRBJ1-1; d_gene: TRBD1; v_gene: TRBV27; abundance: many
CDR3nt: TGCAGCGTTGCCCTCCGACGGGAGGTCGAGCAGTACTTC; CDR3aa: CSVALRREVEQYF; j_gene: TRBJ2-7; d_gene: TRBD2; v_gene: TRBV29-1; abundance: many
CDR3nt: TGCGCCAGCAGTGAGTCAAGGCACCTGTCCTACGAGCAGTACTTC; CDR3aa: CASSESRHLSYEQYF; j_gene: TRBJ2-7; d_gene: -; v_gene: TRBV10-2; abundance: many
CDR3nt: TGTGCCAGCAGCCAAGACTTCACAGGAATCTACGAGCAGTACTTC; CDR3aa: CASSQDFTGIYEQYF; j_gene: TRBJ2-7; d_gene: -; v_gene: TRBV3-1; abundance: few
CDR3nt: TGTGCCAGCAGTCAATCTATCACTGAAGCTTTCTTT; CDR3aa: CASSQSITEAFF; j_gene: TRBJ1-1; d_gene: -; v_gene: TRBV12-3/TRBV12-4; abundance: -
CDR3nt: TGTGCCACCAGCAGAGGGGCTAGCTCCTACGAGCAGTACTTC; CDR3aa: CATSRGASSYEQYF; j_gene: TRBJ2-7; d_gene: -; v_gene: TRBV15; abundance: -
CDR3nt: TGTGCCACCAGTGGGGCTTATAGCAATCAGCCCCAGCATTTT; CDR3aa: CATSGAYSNQPQHF; j_gene: TRBJ1-5; d_gene: -; v_gene: TRBV24-1; abundance: many
CDR3nt: TGTGCCAGCAGGAGAGGAGAGGGGTACTCCTATGGCTACACCTTC; CDR3aa: CASRRGEGYSYGYTF; j_gene: TRBJ1-2; d_gene: -; v_gene: TRBV12-3/TRBV12-4; abundance: once
CDR3nt: TGTGCCATCCGGAATCCAGGGAATCAGCCCCAGCATTTT; CDR3aa: CAIRNPGNQPQHF; j_gene: TRBJ1-5; d_gene: -; v_gene: TRBV10-3; abundance: many
CDR3nt: TGTGCCAGCAGCCCGAGGTCAGCGGGAGCTCTTTATGGCTACACCTTC; CDR3aa: CASSPRSAGALYGYTF; j_gene: TRBJ1-2; d_gene: -; v_gene: TRBV11-2; abundance: many
CDR3nt: TGTGCCACCAGTGATTCGGGAGGCTACACCTTC; CDR3aa: CATSDSGGYTF; j_gene: TRBJ1-2; d_gene: -; v_gene: TRBV24-1; abundance: many
CDR3nt: TGTGCCAGCAGCTCCCCCAGCGGGGGGGTGAAGACCCAGTACTTC; CDR3aa: CASSSPSGGVKTQYF; j_gene: TRBJ2-5; d_gene: TRBD2; v_gene: TRBV12-3/TRBV12-4; abundance: -
CDR3nt: TGTGCCAGCAGCTCCGAGGTGGGCGAGCAGTACTTC; CDR3aa: CASSSEVGEQYF; j_gene: TRBJ2-7; d_gene: -; v_gene: TRBV7-9; abundance: many
CDR3nt: TGCAGCGTTGGAGTGGGAGGGACGAACACCGGGGAGCTGTTTTTT; CDR3aa: CSVGVGGTNTGELFF; j_gene: TRBJ2-2; d_gene: TRBD2; v_gene: TRBV29-1; abundance: many
CDR3nt: TGTGCCAGCAGTTCGACAGGGCGGAACACTGAAGCTTTCTTT; CDR3aa: CASSSTGRNTEAFF; j_gene: TRBJ1-1; d_gene: TRBD1; v_gene: TRBV12-3/TRBV12-4; abundance: -
CDR3nt: TGCGCCAGCAGCCAAGTCGTCGGCAGGGGATTCTACGAGCAGTACTTC; CDR3aa: CASSQVVGRGFYEQYF; j_gene: TRBJ2-7; d_gene: -; v_gene: TRBV4-3; abundance: -
CDR3nt: TGTGCCAGCAGTTTGGGCGGGAGAACAGAGACCCAGTACTTC; CDR3aa: CASSLGGRTETQYF; j_gene: TRBJ2-5; d_gene: TRBD2; v_gene: TRBV6-5; abundance: -
CDR3nt: TGTGCCAGCACCCTGCCCGGGGACCCGACCTCCTACGAGCAGTACTTC; CDR3aa: CASTLPGDPTSYEQYF; j_gene: TRBJ2-7; d_gene: -; v_gene: TRBV6-2/TRBV6-3; abundance: -
CDR3nt: TGTGCCAGCAGTTTTTACAGGAACAACTATGGCTACACCTTC; CDR3aa: CASSFYRNNYGYTF; j_gene: TRBJ1-2; d_gene: -; v_gene: TRBV28; abundance: many